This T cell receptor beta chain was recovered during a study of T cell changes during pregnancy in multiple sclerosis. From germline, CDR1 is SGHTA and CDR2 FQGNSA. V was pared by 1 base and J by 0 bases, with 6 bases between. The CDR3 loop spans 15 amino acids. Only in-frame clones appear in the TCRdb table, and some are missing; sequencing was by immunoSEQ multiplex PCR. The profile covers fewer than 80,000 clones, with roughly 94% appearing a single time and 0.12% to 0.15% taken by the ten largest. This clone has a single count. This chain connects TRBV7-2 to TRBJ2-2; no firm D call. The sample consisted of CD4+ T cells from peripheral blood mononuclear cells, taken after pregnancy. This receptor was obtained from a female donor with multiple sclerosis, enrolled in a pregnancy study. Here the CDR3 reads CASSLVPTNTGELFF. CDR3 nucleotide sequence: TGTGCCAGCAGCTTAGTCCCCACGAACACCGGGGAGCTGTTTTTT. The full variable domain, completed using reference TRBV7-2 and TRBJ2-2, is GAGVSQSPSNKVTEKGKDVELRCDPISGHTALYWYRQSLGQGLEFLIYFQGNSAPDKSGLPSDRFSAERTGGSVSTLTIQRTQQEDSAVYLCASSLVPTNTGELFFGEGSRLTVL.